This entry features one T cell receptor (beta chain) sequence. The antigen remains unidentified. The sample belongs to a study of T cell repertoires in cytomegalovirus infection. The study, taken as a whole, reports: CMV carriers with the relevant HLA were identified by cumulative public TCR beta family frequency. Clonotype analysis showed dominance of the ex vivo response by HLA-C-restricted CMV-specific TCR beta clonotypes.

The V gene lost 0 bases and the J gene lost 10 bases, with 11 bases spanning the gap. This CDR3 comprises 14 residues. Looked up from germline, CDR1 is SGHKS and CDR2 is YYEKEE (reference sequence). MiXCR, run by TCRdb on the reads, gives a single entry per CDR3 protein. Among fewer than 650,000 distinct CDR3 sequences, about 40% were seen once, and the ten largest hold about 48%. Sample: cultured PBMCs, taken from culture after CMV antigen stimulation. This TCR came from a human donor in good health (CMV status not recorded). Some clones in this sample may be carry-over from other donors' samples. The gene calls are TRBV5-5 and TRBJ1-6; D perhaps matches TRBD1 (5 bases). The CDR3 protein is CASSLGGSGSPLHF. CDR3 in DNA: TGTGCCAGCAGCTTGGGGGGGTCCGGATCACCCCTCCACTTT.